This T cell receptor beta chain was identified in a study of cytomegalovirus exposure and HLA in healthy donors. The germline V gene has CDR1 SGHVS and CDR2 FQNEAQ. Trimming cost V 5 bases and J 7 bases; bases outside gene matches: 9. The CDR3 runs to 15 residues. The PCR ran on 60 Vbeta and 13 Jbeta primers. Data came from immunoSEQ multiplex PCR; TCRdb stores just in-frame clones and leaves some out. The sample yields 55,000 to 80,000 clones, roughly 70% seen once. Notes on this clone: Its specificity is unknown.

Points from the study as a whole: Information on immune exposure was restricted to one variable (CMV serostatus). Later analysis suggested links between common viral pathogens and several top significant clusters. Association of a missense DCLRE1C variant with TCR beta V- and J-gene trimming was reported in a later analysis.

Sequencing input: PBMCs. J is TRBJ1-4 and V is TRBV7-8; 8 nucleotides line up with TRBD1. The origin of this receptor is a man aged 45-65 years in good health and CMV-seropositive. The CDR3 reads CASSNTGGGGEKLFF. The DNA of the CDR3 is TGTGCCAGCAGCAACACAGGGGGTGGGGGTGAAAAACTGTTTTTT.